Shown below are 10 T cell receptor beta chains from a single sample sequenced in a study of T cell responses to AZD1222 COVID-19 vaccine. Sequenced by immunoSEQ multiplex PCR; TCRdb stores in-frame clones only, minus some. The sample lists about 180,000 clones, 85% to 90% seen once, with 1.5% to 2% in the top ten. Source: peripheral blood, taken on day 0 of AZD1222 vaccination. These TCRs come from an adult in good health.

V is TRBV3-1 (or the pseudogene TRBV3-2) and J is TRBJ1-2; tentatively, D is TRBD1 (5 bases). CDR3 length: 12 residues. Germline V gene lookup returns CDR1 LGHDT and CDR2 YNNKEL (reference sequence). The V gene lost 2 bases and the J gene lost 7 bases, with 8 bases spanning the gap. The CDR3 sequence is CASSQWGAGYTF. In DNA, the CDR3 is TGTGCCAGCAGCCAATGGGGCGCTGGCTACACCTTC.

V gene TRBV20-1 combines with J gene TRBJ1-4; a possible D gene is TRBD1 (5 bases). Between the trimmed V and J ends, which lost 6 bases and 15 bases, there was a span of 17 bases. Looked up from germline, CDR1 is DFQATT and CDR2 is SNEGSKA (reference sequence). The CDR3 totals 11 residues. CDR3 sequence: CSARQTGRVFF. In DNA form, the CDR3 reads TGCAGTGCAAGACAGACGGGGAGGGTGTTTTTT.

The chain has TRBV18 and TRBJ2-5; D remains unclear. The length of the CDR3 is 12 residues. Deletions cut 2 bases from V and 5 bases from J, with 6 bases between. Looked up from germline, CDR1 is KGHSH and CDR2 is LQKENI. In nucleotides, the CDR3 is TGTGCCAGCTCACCAGGTCCCGAGACCCAGTACTTC. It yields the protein CASSPGPETQYF.

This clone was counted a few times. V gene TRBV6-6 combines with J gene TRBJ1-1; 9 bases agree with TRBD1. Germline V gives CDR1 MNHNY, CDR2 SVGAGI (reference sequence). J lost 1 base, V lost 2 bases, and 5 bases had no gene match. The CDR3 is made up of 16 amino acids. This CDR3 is CASSYGTGQRNTEAFF. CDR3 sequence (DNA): TGTGCCAGCAGTTACGGGACAGGGCAGAGGAACACTGAAGCTTTCTTT.

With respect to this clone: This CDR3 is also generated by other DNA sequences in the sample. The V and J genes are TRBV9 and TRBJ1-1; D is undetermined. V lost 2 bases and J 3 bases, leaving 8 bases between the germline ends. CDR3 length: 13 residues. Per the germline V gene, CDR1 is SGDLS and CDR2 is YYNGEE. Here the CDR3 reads CASSVGGYTEAFF. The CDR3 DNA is TGTGCCAGCAGCGTCGGCGGTTACACTGAAGCTTTCTTT.

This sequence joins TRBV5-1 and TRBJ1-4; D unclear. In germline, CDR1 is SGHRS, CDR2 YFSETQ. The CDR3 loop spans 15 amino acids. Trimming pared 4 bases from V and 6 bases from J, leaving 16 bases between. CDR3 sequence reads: CASSVGNVPDEKLFF. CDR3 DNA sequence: TGCGCCAGCAGCGTTGGCAATGTACCGGATGAAAAACTGTTTTTT.

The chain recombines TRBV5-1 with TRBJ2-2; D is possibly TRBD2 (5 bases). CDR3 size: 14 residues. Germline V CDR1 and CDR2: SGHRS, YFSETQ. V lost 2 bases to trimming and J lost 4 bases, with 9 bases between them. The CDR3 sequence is CASSFEGSTGELFF. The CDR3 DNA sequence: TGCGCCAGCAGCTTCGAGGGAAGCACCGGGGAGCTGTTTTTT. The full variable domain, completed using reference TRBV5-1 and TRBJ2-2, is KAGVTQTPRYLIKTRGQQVTLSCSPISGHRSVSWYQQTPGQGLQFLFEYFSETQRNKGNFPGRFSGRQFSNSRSEMNVSTLELGDSALYLCASSFEGSTGELFFGEGSRLTVL.

CDR3 protein: CASSFSGRNTEAFF. In DNA, the CDR3 is TGTGCCAGCAGTTTCTCTGGACGGAACACTGAAGCTTTCTTT. This chain connects TRBV28 to TRBJ1-1; unclear D gene. This CDR3 is 14 amino acids long. Germline lookup yields CDR1 MDHEN and CDR2 SYDVKM. Deletions cut 3 bases from V and 1 base from J, with 9 bases between.

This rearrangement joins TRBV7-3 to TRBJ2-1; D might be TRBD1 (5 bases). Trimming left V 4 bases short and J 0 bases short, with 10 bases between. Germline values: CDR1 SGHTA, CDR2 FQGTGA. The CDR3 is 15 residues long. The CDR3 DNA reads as TGTGCCAGCAGCTCGCAGGGTAGCTCCTACAATGAGCAGTTCTTC. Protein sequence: CASSSQGSSYNEQFF.

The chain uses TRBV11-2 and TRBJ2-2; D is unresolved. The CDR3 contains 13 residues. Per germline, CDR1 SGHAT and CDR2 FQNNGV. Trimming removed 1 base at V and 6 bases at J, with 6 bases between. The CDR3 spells CASSLVRSGELFF. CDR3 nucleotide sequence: TGTGCCAGCAGCTTAGTACGTTCCGGGGAGCTGTTTTTT.